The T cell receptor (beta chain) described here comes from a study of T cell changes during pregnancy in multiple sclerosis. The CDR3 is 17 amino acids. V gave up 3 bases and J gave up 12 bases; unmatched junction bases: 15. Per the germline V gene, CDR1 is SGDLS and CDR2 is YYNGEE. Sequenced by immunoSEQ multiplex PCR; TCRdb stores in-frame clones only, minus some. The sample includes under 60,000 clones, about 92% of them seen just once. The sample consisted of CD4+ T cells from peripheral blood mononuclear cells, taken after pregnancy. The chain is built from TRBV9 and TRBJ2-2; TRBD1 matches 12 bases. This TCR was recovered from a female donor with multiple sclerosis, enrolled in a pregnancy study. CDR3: CASSARDRGLLLGKLFF. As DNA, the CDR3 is TGTGCCAGCAGCGCCAGGGACAGGGGGCTACTTTTAGGGAAGCTGTTTTTT.